This TCR beta chain was found in a study of identical twins. General study points: The conclusions drew on cross-sectional statistical analysis instead of tracking the same donors. Fewer insertions characterized abundant cord blood beta clonotypes, whereas memory repertoires showed none.

A note on this clonotype: Its antigen is still unknown.

TCRdb re-called the 5' RACE reads through MiXCR, storing one row per CDR3 protein. The data contain 1.5 million to 2 million distinct CDR3 sequences, around 33% of them singletons. Between the trimmed V and J ends, which lost 2 bases and 4 bases, there was a span of 17 bases. The germline gives CDR1 MNHEY, CDR2 SVGEGT. This CDR3 has 16 amino acids. The sample consisted of cord blood. The source of this sequence is a newborn girl in good health. This rearrangement joins TRBV6-2 or TRBV6-3 to TRBJ2-5; D may be TRBD1 or TRBD2 (5 bases each). The CDR3 is CASSYGNRPGRETQYF. Written as DNA, the CDR3 is TGTGCCAGCAGTTACGGGAACCGACCGGGACGAGAGACCCAGTACTTC.